This T cell receptor beta chain was captured in a study of blood T cell repertoires in COVID-19. Some clones are missing from TCRdb's copy, which holds only in-frame ones; the method was immunoSEQ multiplex PCR. Among some 130,000 clones listed, approximately 89% were seen once. V lost 8 bases, J lost 3 bases, and 6 bases stayed unmatched. CDR3 size: 13 residues. CDR1 and CDR2 from the germline V gene are SGHVS and FQNEAQ. V and J are TRBV7-8 and TRBJ1-1, with 7 bases aligning to TRBD1. Sequenced input: peripheral blood. This sequence was found in a woman aged 65 to 85 with COVID-19, enrolled during active disease. This chain's CDR3 is CASSVQGDTEAFF. Here the CDR3 DNA reads TGTGCCAGCTCCGTCCAGGGGGACACTGAAGCTTTCTTT.